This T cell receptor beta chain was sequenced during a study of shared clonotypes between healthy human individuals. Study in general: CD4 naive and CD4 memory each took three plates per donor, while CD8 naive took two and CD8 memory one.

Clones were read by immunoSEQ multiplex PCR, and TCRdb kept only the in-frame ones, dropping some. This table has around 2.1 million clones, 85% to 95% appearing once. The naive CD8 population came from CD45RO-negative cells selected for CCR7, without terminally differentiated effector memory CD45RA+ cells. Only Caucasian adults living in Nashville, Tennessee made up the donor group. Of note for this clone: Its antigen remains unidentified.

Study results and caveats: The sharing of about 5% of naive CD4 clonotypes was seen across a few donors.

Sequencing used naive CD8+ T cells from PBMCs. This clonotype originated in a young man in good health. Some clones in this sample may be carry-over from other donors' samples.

Here the CDR3 reads CAWSVTYGYTF. As DNA, the CDR3 is TGTGCCTGGAGTGTGACCTATGGCTACACCTTC. The genes are TRBV30 and TRBJ1-2; the D is unclear. The CDR3 is 11 amino acids. Germline CDR1 and CDR2: GTSNPN and SVGIG (reference sequence). V was pared by 0 bases and J by 4 bases, with 3 bases between. The full variable domain, in which reference TRBV30 and TRBJ1-2 provide the parts outside the CDR3, is SQTIHQWPATLVQPVGSPLSLECTVEGTSNPNLYWYRQAAGRGLQLLFYSVGIGQISSEVPQNLSASRPQDRQFILSSKKLLLSDSGFYLCAWSVTYGYTFGSGTRLTVV.